These 19 T cell receptor beta chains were all obtained from the same sample, sequenced in a study of cytomegalovirus exposure and HLA in healthy donors. PCR employed 60 Vbeta and 13 Jbeta primers. Here immunoSEQ multiplex PCR was the method, and the copy in TCRdb shows in-frame clones only, minus some. The sample includes about 190,000 clones, 75% to 90% of them seen just once. Sequencing was performed on PBMCs. The receptors stem from a boy between 5 and 17 years old in good health and CMV-seronegative.

The CDR3 reads CASSDWGERYTEAFF. CDR3 in DNA: TGTGCCAGCAGTGACTGGGGAGAGAGGTACACTGAAGCTTTCTTT. The chain has TRBV6-4 and TRBJ1-1, with unresolved D. CDR3 length: 15 amino acids. V was clipped by 1 base and J by 3 bases, with 12 bases between them. CDR1 and CDR2 (germline): MRHNA, SNTAGT.

V is TRBV5-4 and J is TRBJ1-1; D unclear. This CDR3 contains 13 residues. Germline V gene data show CDR1 as SGHNT and CDR2 as YYREEE (reference sequence). Trimming removed 2 bases from V and 0 bases from J, with 5 bases in between. CDR3 nucleotide sequence: TGTGCCAGCAGCTTTAGCGTGAACACTGAAGCTTTCTTT. Translating it yields CASSFSVNTEAFF.

The genes are TRBV7-2 and TRBJ2-7, with D maybe TRBD2 (5 bases). The germline V gene has CDR1 SGHTA and CDR2 FQGNSA. Trimming shortened V by 4 bases and J by 0 bases, and 13 bases separated the two germline ends. This CDR3 is built from 15 residues. CDR3 protein: CASSYLASSSYEQYF. CDR3 coding DNA: TGTGCCAGCAGCTACCTAGCATCAAGCTCCTACGAGCAGTACTTC. Full variable domain (rest looked up from reference TRBV7-2 and TRBJ2-7): GAGVSQSPSNKVTEKGKDVELRCDPISGHTALYWYRQSLGQGLEFLIYFQGNSAPDKSGLPSDRFSAERTGGSVSTLTIQRTQQEDSAVYLCASSYLASSSYEQYFGPGTRLTVT.

J is TRBJ1-1 and V is TRBV6-1; a weak D match, TRBD1 (6 bases). The CDR3 consists of 13 residues. The germline V and J ends were trimmed by 6 bases and 6 bases, with 14 bases remaining between them. Germline V gene sequence: CDR1 MNHNS, CDR2 SASEGT. CDR3 sequence reads: CASSFQGTPEAFF. The CDR3 region has the DNA TGTGCCAGCAGCTTTCAGGGGACCCCTGAAGCTTTCTTT.

The chain uses TRBV7-2 and TRBJ1-1; D might be TRBD1 (5 bases). This CDR3 is 17 amino acids long. V gave up 3 bases and J gave up 4 bases, with 21 bases separating them. CDR1 and CDR2 from the germline V gene are SGHTA and FQGNSA. The CDR3 spells CASSFAGGGRLITEAFF. The CDR3 region has the DNA TGTGCCAGCAGCTTCGCCGGCGGGGGTAGGTTGATCACTGAAGCTTTCTTT.

The chain links TRBV6-1 to TRBJ1-1, with D possibly being TRBD1 (6 bases). CDR1 is MNHNS, CDR2 SASEGT, per germline. Trimming shortened V by 6 bases and J by 7 bases, and 12 bases separated the two germline ends. This CDR3 has 12 residues. CDR3 protein: CASRITGSEAFF. The DNA of the CDR3 is TGTGCCAGCAGAATAACAGGGAGTGAAGCTTTCTTT.

The chain carries TRBV27 and TRBJ2-5, with 12 bases that match TRBD1. The germline gives CDR1 MNHEY, CDR2 SMNVEV (reference sequence). V shed 5 bases, J shed 5 bases, and the junction held 12 bases outside the gene matches. CDR3 length: 17 amino acids. The CDR3 loop reads CASSAFPGQGAQETQYF. In nucleotides, the CDR3 is TGTGCCAGCAGTGCGTTTCCGGGACAGGGGGCGCAGGAGACCCAGTACTTC.

Concerning this clone itself: This specimen includes other DNA sequences encoding the same CDR3. The chain recombines TRBV7-3 with TRBJ2-3; D remains ambiguous. CDR1 and CDR2 from the germline V gene are SGHTA and FQGTGA. V lost 4 bases, J lost 2 bases, and 4 bases lay in between. This CDR3 is 12 amino acids long. CDR3 sequence: CASSSSTDTQYF. The CDR3 nucleotides read TGTGCCAGCAGCTCCTCCACAGATACGCAGTATTTT.

The V gene is TRBV7-2, the J gene TRBJ2-2, with 10 bases aligning to TRBD1. With 2 bases clipped from V and 3 bases from J, the junction kept 9 bases outside the gene matches. Germline CDR1 SGHTA, CDR2 FQGNSA. This CDR3 has 18 residues. CDR3 bases: TGTGCCAGCAGCTTACGTCTGGACAGGGGGGCCTACACCGGGGAGCTGTTTTTT. Translation gives CASSLRLDRGAYTGELFF.

J is TRBJ1-1 and V is TRBV4-2; perhaps TRBD1 as D (6 bases). V was pared by 3 bases and J by 0 bases, with 14 bases between. CDR3 length equals 16 residues. Germline V lookup: CDR1 LGHNA, CDR2 YNFKEQ. CDR3 region: CASSQTGGAMNTEAFF. The CDR3 nucleotides are TGTGCCAGCAGCCAGACTGGGGGGGCCATGAACACTGAAGCTTTCTTT.

V and J are TRBV7-9 and TRBJ2-3; weak D call: TRBD2 (5 bases). The germline gives CDR1 SEHNR, CDR2 FQNEAQ (reference sequence). This CDR3 is 18 amino acids long. V lost 5 bases, J lost 8 bases, and 29 bases lay in between. CDR3 residues: CASSPSGTRQANVGTQYF. CDR3 nucleotide sequence: TGTGCCAGCAGCCCGAGCGGTACAAGACAAGCAAACGTTGGTACGCAGTATTTT.

Of note for this clone: A junction boundary mismatches the germline segment, possibly from a read error. This chain links TRBV7-9 with TRBJ1-1; D remains unclear. Germline loops: CDR1 SEHNR, CDR2 FQNEAQ (reference sequence). CDR3 size: 13 residues. The CDR3 DNA sequence: TGTTCCAGCACCCTCTCTGGAGGGACTGAAGCTTTCTTT. Amino acid sequence: CSSTLSGGTEAFF.

The chain combines TRBV27 with TRBJ2-1, with 10 bases aligning to TRBD2. V was clipped by 5 bases and J by 3 bases; unmatched bases: 4. This CDR3 has 15 residues. Germline assignment: CDR1 MNHEY and CDR2 SMNVEV (reference sequence). CDR3: CASSPGTSDYNEQFF. CDR3 in DNA: TGTGCCAGCAGTCCCGGGACTAGCGACTACAATGAGCAGTTCTTC.

In this sample, this clone turned up once. V gene TRBV19 combines with J gene TRBJ1-1; no reliable D call. Trimming took off 4 bases at V and 4 bases at J, with 16 bases between the two ends. Germline values: CDR1 LNHDA, CDR2 SQIVND (reference sequence). The CDR3 has 15 residues. The CDR3 nucleotides are TGTGCCAGTAGTACCGCCAAGGGCGGAGGCACTGAAGCTTTCTTT. This encodes CASSTAKGGGTEAFF.

The chain couples TRBV6-1 to TRBJ2-7; D remains ambiguous. Trimming shortened V by 5 bases and J by 0 bases, and 11 bases separated the two germline ends. Per germline, CDR1 MNHNS and CDR2 SASEGT. CDR3 size: 14 residues. The CDR3 DNA is TGTGCCAGCAGTCCCAAGACTGCCTCCTACGAGCAGTACTTC. Its translation is CASSPKTASYEQYF.

This chain uses TRBV5-6 with TRBJ2-5; D gene unclear. Per the germline V gene, CDR1 is SGHDT and CDR2 is YYEEEE. This CDR3 comprises 16 residues. V lost 0 bases and J 3 bases, leaving 15 bases between the germline ends. The CDR3 sequence: CASSLGSSVPEETQYF. For the CDR3, the DNA is TGTGCCAGCAGCTTGGGCTCGTCAGTCCCAGAAGAGACCCAGTACTTC.

The V call is TRBV7-2, the J call TRBJ2-5; TRBD2 matches at 8 bases. Trimming removed 2 bases from V and 2 bases from J; junction bases left unmatched: 13. The CDR3 contains 18 residues. Germline CDR1 is SGHTA and CDR2 is FQGNSA. The CDR3 DNA reads as TGTGCCAGCAGCTTATATATGGGAGCGGGAGCGTGGCAAGAGACCCAGTACTTC. Translation gives CASSLYMGAGAWQETQYF.

The V and J genes are TRBV19 and TRBJ1-5; maybe TRBD1 (6 bases). Germline loops: CDR1 LNHDA, CDR2 SQIVND (reference sequence). The CDR3 is made up of 16 amino acids. V lost 5 bases to trimming and J lost 6 bases, with 20 bases between them. The CDR3: CASSAKSTGRGQPQHF. DNA of the CDR3: TGTGCCAGTAGTGCAAAATCAACAGGGCGCGGTCAGCCCCAGCATTTT.

The chain carries TRBV7-2 and TRBJ2-3; 8 bases map to TRBD2. The CDR3 consists of 15 residues. Losses at the gene ends were 5 bases for V and 0 bases for J; bases not matched to a gene: 4. In germline, CDR1 is SGHTA, CDR2 FQGNSA. The CDR3 DNA sequence: TGTGCCAGCAGCCCACTAGCGGCTAGCACAGATACGCAGTATTTT. Its protein product is CASSPLAASTDTQYF.